This TCR beta chain originates from a study of cytomegalovirus exposure and HLA in healthy donors. The study's findings and limits: In an earlier analysis, about 90% or about 30%: the productive usage of most TCR beta V segments. Being indistinguishable, some V segments were excluded, TRBV6-2 and TRBV6-3 among them. Available immune exposure information covered CMV serostatus only.

A multiplex PCR was run with 60 Vbeta primers and 13 Jbeta primers. TCRdb's table, derived via immunoSEQ multiplex PCR, lists solely in-frame clones and lacks some. Among 120,000 or so clones, 70% to 80% were seen once, and the ten largest hold roughly 10%. The V and J ends lost 8 bases and 5 bases respectively, with 15 bases between them. The CDR3 consists of 13 residues. Germline CDR1 SNHLY, CDR2 FYNNEI. Notes on this clone: Antigen: not known.

Sequenced input: PBMCs. The TCR sequence derives from a woman aged 50 to 60 in good health and CMV-seropositive. The chain recombines TRBV2 with TRBJ1-1; TRBD1 might be the D (6 bases). The chain's CDR3 is CASLRDIETEAFF. Here the CDR3 DNA reads TGTGCCAGCTTACGGGACATCGAAACTGAAGCTTTCTTT.